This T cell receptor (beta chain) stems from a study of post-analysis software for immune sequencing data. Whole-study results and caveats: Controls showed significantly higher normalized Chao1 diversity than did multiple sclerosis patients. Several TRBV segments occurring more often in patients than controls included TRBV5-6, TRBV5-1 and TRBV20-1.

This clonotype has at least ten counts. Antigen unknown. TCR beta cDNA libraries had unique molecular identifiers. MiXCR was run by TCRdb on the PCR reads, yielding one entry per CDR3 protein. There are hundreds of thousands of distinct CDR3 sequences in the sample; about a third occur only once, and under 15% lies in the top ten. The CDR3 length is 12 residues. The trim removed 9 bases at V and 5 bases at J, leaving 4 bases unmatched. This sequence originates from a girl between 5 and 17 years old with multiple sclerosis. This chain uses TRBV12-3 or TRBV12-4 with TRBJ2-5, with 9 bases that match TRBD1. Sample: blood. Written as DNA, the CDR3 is TGTGCCAGTACAGGGGGCGCGGAGACCCAGTACTTC. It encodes CASTGGAETQYF.